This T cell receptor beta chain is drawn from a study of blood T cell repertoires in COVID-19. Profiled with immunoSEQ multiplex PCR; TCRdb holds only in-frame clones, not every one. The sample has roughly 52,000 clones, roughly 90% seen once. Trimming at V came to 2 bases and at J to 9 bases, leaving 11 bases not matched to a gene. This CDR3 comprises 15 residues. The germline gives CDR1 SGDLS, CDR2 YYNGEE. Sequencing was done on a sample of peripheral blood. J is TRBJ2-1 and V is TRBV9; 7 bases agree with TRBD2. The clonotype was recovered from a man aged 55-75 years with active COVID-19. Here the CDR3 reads CASSVSEREGVEQFF. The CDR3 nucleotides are TGTGCCAGCAGCGTCTCCGAGCGGGAAGGGGTTGAGCAGTTCTTC.